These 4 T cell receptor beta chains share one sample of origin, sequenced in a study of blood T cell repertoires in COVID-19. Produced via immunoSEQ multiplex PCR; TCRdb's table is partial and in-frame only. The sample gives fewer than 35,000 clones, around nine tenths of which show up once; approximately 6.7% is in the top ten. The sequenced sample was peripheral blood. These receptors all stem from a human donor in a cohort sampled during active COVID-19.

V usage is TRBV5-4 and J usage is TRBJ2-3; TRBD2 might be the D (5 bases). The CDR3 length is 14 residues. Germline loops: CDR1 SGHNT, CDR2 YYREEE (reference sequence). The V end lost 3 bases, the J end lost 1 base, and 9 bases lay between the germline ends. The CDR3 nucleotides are TGTGCCAGCAGCTCAGGACTGGGCACAGATACGCAGTATTTT. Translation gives CASSSGLGTDTQYF.

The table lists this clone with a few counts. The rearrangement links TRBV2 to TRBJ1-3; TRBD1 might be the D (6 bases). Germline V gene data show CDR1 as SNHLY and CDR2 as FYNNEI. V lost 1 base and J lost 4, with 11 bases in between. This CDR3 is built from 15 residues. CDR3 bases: TGTGCCAGCAGTGAAGACAGGGTGAGGGGAAACACCATATATTTT. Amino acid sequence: CASSEDRVRGNTIYF.

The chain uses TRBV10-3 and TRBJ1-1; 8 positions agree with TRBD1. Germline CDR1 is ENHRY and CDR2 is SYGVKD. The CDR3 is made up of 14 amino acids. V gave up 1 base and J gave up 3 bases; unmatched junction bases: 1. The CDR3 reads CAISEYRGDTEAFF. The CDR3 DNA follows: TGTGCCATCAGTGAGTACAGGGGGGACACTGAAGCTTTCTTT.

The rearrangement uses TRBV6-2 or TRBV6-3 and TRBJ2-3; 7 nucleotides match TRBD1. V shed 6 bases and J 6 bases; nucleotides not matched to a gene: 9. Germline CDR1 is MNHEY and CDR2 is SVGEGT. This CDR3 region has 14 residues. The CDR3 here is CASSSITGADTQYF. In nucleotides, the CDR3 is TGTGCCAGCAGCTCGATAACAGGGGCCGATACGCAGTATTTT.